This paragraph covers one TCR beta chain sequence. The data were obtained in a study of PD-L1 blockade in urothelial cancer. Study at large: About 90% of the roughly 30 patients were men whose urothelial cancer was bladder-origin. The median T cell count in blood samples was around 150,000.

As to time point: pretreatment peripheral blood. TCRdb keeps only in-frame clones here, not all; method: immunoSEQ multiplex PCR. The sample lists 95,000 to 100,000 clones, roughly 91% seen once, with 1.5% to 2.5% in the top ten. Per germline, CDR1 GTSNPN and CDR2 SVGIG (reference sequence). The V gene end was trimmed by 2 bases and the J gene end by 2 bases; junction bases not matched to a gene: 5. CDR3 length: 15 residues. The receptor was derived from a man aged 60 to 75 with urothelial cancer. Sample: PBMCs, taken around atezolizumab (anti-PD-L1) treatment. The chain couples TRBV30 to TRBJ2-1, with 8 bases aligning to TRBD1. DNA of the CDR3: TGTGCCTGGAGTTGGGGACAGGCAGCCTACAATGAGCAGTTCTTC. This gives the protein CAWSWGQAAYNEQFF. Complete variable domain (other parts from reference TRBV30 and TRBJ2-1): SQTIHQWPATLVQPVGSPLSLECTVEGTSNPNLYWYRQAAGRGLQLLFYSVGIGQISSEVPQNLSASRPQDRQFILSSKKLLLSDSGFYLCAWSWGQAAYNEQFFGPGTRLTVL.